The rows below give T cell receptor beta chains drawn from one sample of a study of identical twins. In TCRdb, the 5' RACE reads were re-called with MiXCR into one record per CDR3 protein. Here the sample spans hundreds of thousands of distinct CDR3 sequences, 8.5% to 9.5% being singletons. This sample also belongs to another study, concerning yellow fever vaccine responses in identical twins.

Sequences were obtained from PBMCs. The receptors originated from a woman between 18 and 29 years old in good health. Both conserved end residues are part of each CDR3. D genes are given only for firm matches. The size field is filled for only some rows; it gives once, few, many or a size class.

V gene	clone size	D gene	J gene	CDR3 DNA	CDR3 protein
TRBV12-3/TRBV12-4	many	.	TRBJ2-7	TGTGCCAGCAGTTTAGTCCCCAGCTACGAGCAGTACTTC	CASSLVPSYEQYF
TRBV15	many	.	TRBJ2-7	TGTGCCACCAGCAGTGGATTGACAGAGGCCTCCTACGAGCAGTACTTC	CATSSGLTEASYEQYF
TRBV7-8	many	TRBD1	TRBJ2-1	TGTGCCAGCAGCTTCGGCCCAGGACAGGGGGTTTATGAGCAGTTCTTC	CASSFGPGQGVYEQFF
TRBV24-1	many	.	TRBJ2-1	TGTGCCACCAGCTCCGGGGGTAGCGGTACAATGAGGCAGTTCTTC	CATSSGGSGTMRQFF
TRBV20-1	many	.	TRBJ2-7	TGCAGTGCTAGAATGTTGGCGGGAATGTCCTACGAGCAGTACTTC	CSARMLAGMSYEQYF
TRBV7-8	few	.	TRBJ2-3	TGTGCCAGCAGCTTAGATCCCGGGGACACAGATACGCAGTATTTT	CASSLDPGDTDTQYF
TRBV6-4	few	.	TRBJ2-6	TGTGCCAGCAGTGACCCCACATCTGGGGCCAACGTCCTGACTTTC	CASSDPTSGANVLTF
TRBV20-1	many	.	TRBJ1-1	TGCAGTGCTAGAGATCCAGGGCGAACTGAAGCTTTCTTT	CSARDPGRTEAFF
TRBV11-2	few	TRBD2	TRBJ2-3	TGTGCCAGCAGCAACGGACTAGTGCAGTATTTT	CASSNGLVQYF
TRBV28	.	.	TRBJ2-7	TGTGCCAGCAGTCCCGGCGGTAGCGCGACCTACGAGCAGTACTTC	CASSPGGSATYEQYF
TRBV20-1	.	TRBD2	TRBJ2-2	TGCAGTGCTAGAGACACTAGCGGGGGATACACCGGGGAGCTGTTTTTT	CSARDTSGGYTGELFF
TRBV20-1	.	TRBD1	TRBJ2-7	TGCAGTGCTAGAAGGGGACAGGTCGCCTACGAGCAGTACTTC	CSARRGQVAYEQYF
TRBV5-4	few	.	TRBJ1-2	TGTGCCAGCAGCTTTCGGGGAGCCCCCTATGGCTACACCTTC	CASSFRGAPYGYTF
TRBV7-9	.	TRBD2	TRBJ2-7	TGTGCCAGCAGCTTGTCTCTCGTAGCGGGAGCCTACGAGCAGTACTTC	CASSLSLVAGAYEQYF
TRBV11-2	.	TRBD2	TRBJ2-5	TGTGCCAGCAGCTTAGGGGCCGGCAAGACTAGCGGGGGTCGGGAGACCCAGTACTTC	CASSLGAGKTSGGRETQYF
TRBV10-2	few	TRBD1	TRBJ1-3	TGCGCCAGCAGTGTGCAACAGGGGACGCGATTTTTT	CASSVQQGTRFF
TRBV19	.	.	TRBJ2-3	TGTGCCAGTAGTGCCCTCTTGTCCTTCGCAGATACGCAGTATTTT	CASSALLSFADTQYF
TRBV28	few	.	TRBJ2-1	TGTGCCAGCAGTTTCGTAAGCTCCTACAATGAGCAGTTCTTC	CASSFVSSYNEQFF
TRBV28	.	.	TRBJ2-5	TGTGCCAGCAGTTTTGGTTCAGGAGCCCAAGAGACCCAGTACTTC	CASSFGSGAQETQYF
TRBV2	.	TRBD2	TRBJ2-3	TGTGCCAGCAGCGACGGGACTAGCGGGGCAGATACGCAGTATTTT	CASSDGTSGADTQYF
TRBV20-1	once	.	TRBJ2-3	TGCAGTGCTCCAGGGGGGAGCACAGATACGCAGTATTTT	CSAPGGSTDTQYF
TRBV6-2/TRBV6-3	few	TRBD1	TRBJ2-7	TGTGCCAGCAGTTACGGCTTTATCGCAGGGGGCTCCTACGAGCAGTACTTC	CASSYGFIAGGSYEQYF
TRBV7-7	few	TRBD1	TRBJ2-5	TGTGCTAGCAGCTTAGCGACAGGGACAGGGGCGGACCAAGAGACCCAGTACTTC	CASSLATGTGADQETQYF